The clone carrying this T cell receptor beta chain was found a few times. What it recognizes is unknown. The sample originates from a study of regulatory T cells in long-lasting Graves disease. Study-wide points: TCR diversity was lower in persistent than newly diagnosed Graves' disease.

Looked up from germline, CDR1 is SQVTM and CDR2 is ANQGSEA. CDR3 length equals 16 residues. V was pared by 0 bases and J by 5 bases, with 10 bases of the junction left unmatched. Sequencing libraries for TCR beta were prepared with iRepertoire HTBI primers and Arm-PCR of CDR3 regions. From the multiplex PCR reads, TCRdb called clonotypes with MiXCR, one entry per CDR3 protein. The repertoire has some 340,000 distinct CDR3 sequences, roughly 12% of them found once; the top ten carry 15% to 20%. The time point is: newly diagnosed GD, antithyroid drugs for less than 3 months. The TCR library was prepared using RNA isolated from PBMCs. This same sample was also taken into another study, of T cells in Graves' hyperthyroidism and ophthalmopathy. That work states: Clinical symptoms, serum thyroxine, TRAb, thyroid ultrasound and orbital computed tomography established diagnosis.

Sample: peripheral blood mononuclear cells (PBMCs), taken at new diagnosis, from a patient treated with antithyroid drugs. The source of this sequence is a young woman with Graves disease. The chain has TRBV29-1 and TRBJ2-7, with 10 nucleotides matching TRBD1. The CDR3 region is CSVEDRGQGPPNEQYF. The CDR3 DNA follows: TGCAGCGTTGAAGATAGGGGACAGGGGCCTCCTAACGAGCAGTACTTC.